This T cell receptor (beta chain) is from a study of T cell responses to AZD1222 COVID-19 vaccine. Profiled with immunoSEQ multiplex PCR; TCRdb holds only in-frame clones, not every one. Here the sample spans about 110,000 clones, about 90% being singletons. General study points: White British people made up most donors, females outnumbered males, and clonal diversity was possibly underestimated.

The CDR3 has 15 residues. The germline CDR1 and CDR2 sequences are LGHDT and YNNKEL (reference sequence). Between the trimmed V and J ends, which lost 0 bases and 6 bases, there was a span of 14 bases. This clone was counted once. Its antigen is unidentified. This chain connects TRBV3-1 (or the pseudogene TRBV3-2) to TRBJ1-1; D ambiguous. The source was peripheral blood, collected 28 days after the second AZD1222 dose. The receptor was derived from an adult who received the AZD1222 COVID-19 vaccine. This CDR3 reads CASSQDGAVRAEAFF. CDR3 nucleotide sequence: TGTGCCAGCAGCCAAGACGGTGCGGTAAGGGCTGAAGCTTTCTTT.